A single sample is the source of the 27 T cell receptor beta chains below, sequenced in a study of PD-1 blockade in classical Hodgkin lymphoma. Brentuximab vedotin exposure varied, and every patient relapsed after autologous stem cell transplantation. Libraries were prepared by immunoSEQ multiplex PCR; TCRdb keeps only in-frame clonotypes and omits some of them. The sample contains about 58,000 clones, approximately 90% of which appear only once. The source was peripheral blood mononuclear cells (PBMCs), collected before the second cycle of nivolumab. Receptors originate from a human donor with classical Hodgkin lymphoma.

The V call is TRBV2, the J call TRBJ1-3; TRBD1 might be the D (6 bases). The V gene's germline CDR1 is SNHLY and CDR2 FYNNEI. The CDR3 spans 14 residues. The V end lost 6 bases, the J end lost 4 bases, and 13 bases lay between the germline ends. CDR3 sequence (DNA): TGTGCCAGCAGGATGACAGGAGACGGAAACACCATATATTTT. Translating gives CASRMTGDGNTIYF.

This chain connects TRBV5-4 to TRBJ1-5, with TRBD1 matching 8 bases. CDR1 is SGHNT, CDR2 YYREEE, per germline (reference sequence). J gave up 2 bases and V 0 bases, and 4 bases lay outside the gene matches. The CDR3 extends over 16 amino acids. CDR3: CASSLGPGQGNQPQHF. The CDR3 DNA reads TGTGCCAGCAGCTTGGGACCGGGACAGGGCAATCAGCCCCAGCATTTT.

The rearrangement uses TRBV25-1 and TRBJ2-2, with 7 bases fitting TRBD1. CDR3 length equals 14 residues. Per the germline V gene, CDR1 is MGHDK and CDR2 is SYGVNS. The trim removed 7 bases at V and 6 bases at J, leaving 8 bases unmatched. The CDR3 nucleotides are TGTGCCAGCAACCCCGACAGGGCGGCCGGGGAGCTGTTTTTT. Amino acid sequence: CASNPDRAAGELFF. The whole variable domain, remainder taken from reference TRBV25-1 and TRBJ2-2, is EADIYQTPRYLVIGTGKKITLECSQTMGHDKMYWYQQDPGMELHLIHYSYGVNSTEKGDLSSESTVSRIRTEHFPLTLESARPSHTSQYLCASNPDRAAGELFFGEGSRLTVL.

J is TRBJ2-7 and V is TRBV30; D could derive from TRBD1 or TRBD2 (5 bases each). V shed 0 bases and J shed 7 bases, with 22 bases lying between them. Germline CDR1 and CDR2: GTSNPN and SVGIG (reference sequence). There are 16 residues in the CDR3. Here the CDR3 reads CAWSVGETVPVGEQYF. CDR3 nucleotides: TGTGCCTGGAGTGTAGGGGAGACAGTACCTGTGGGGGAGCAGTACTTC.

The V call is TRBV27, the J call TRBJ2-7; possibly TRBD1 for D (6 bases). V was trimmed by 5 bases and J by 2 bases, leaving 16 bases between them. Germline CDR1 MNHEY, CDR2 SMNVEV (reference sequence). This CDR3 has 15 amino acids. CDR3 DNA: TGTGCCAGCAGTATCTCCCGGGACAACCCCTACGAGCAGTACTTC. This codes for CASSISRDNPYEQYF.

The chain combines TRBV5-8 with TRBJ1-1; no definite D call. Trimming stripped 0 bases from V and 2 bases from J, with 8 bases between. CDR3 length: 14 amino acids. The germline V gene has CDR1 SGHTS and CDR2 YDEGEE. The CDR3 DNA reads TGTGCCAGCAGCTTGGCCCCACGTAACACTGAAGCTTTCTTT. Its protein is CASSLAPRNTEAFF.

CDR3 bases: TGTGCCAGCAGTACCCCCTTGAGTAGCGGGGGGGGCGAGCAGTACTTC. Translated: CASSTPLSSGGGEQYF. This chain uses TRBV2 with TRBJ2-7, with 11 bases matching TRBD2. Losses at the gene ends were 5 bases for V and 6 bases for J; bases not matched to a gene: 12. CDR3 length: 16 amino acids. Germline CDR1 is SNHLY and CDR2 is FYNNEI.

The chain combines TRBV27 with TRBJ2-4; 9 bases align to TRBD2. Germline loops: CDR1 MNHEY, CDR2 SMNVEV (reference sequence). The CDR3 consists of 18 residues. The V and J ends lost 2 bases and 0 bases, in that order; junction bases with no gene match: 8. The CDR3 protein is CASSLRATSGIAKNIQYF. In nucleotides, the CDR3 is TGTGCCAGCAGTTTACGGGCGACTAGCGGAATAGCCAAAAACATTCAGTACTTC.

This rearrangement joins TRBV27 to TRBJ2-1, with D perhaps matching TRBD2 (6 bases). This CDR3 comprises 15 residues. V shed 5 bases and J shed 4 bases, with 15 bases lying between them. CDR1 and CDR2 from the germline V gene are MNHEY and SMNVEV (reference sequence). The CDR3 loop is CASSPPGAFYNEQFF. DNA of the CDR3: TGTGCCAGCAGTCCTCCGGGAGCGTTTTACAATGAGCAGTTCTTC.

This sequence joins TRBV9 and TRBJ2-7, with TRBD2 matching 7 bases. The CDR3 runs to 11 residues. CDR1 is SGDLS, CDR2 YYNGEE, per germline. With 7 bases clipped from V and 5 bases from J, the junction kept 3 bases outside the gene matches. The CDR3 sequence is CASGRANEQYF. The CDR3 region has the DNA TGTGCCAGCGGGAGGGCTAACGAGCAGTACTTC.

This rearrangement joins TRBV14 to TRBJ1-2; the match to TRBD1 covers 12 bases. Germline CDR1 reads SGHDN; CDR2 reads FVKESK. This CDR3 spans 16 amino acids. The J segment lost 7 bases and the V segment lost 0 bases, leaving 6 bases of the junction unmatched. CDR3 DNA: TGTGCCAGCAGCCAAGATCCTGGGACAGGGGGCCTTGGCTACACCTTC. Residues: CASSQDPGTGGLGYTF.

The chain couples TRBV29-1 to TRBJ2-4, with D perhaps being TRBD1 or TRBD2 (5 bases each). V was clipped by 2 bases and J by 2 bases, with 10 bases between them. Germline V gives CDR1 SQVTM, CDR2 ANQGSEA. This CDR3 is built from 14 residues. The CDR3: CSVETGHSKNIQYF. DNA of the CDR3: TGCAGCGTTGAAACGGGGCATTCCAAAAACATTCAGTACTTC.

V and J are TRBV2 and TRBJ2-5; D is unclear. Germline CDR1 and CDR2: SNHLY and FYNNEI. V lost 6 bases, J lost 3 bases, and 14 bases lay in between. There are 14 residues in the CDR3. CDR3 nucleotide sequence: TGTGCCAGCAGCCCGTGGGTAAATGAAGAGACCCAGTACTTC. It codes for CASSPWVNEETQYF.

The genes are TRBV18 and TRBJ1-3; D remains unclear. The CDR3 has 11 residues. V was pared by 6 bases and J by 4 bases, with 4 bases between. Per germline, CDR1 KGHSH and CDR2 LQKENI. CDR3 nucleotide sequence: TGTGCCAGCTCGACAGGAAACACCATATATTTT. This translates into CASSTGNTIYF.

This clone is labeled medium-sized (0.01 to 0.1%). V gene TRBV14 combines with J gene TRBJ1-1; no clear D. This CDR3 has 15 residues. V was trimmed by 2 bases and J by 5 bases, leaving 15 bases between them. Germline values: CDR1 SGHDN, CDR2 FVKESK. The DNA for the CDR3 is TGTGCCAGCAGCCAACATATGGCTAGCGGAACTGAAGCTTTCTTT. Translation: CASSQHMASGTEAFF.

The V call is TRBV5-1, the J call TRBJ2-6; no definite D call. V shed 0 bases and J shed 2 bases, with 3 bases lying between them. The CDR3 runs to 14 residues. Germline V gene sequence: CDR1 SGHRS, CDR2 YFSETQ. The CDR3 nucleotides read TGCGCCAGCAGCTTGGACACTGGGGCCAACGTCCTGACTTTC. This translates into CASSLDTGANVLTF.

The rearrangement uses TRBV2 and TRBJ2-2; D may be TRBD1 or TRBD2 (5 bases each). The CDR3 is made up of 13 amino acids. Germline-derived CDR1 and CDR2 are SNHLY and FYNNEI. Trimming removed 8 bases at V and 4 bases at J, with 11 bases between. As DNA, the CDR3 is TGTGCCAGCCGGGACCTATTCACCGGGGAGCTGTTTTTT. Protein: CASRDLFTGELFF. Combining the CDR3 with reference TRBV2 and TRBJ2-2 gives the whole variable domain EPEVTQTPSHQVTQMGQEVILRCVPISNHLYFYWYRQILGQKVEFLVSFYNNEISEKSEIFDDQFSVERPDGSNFTLKIRSTKLEDSAMYFCASRDLFTGELFFGEGSRLTVL.

CDR3 in DNA: TGTGCCAGCAGTTTATATACCGGGGTGGACTACGAGCAGTACTTC. It specifies CASSLYTGVDYEQYF. The rearrangement links TRBV27 to TRBJ2-7, with D possibly matching TRBD2 (5 bases). CDR3 size: 15 residues. Germline V gene lookup returns CDR1 MNHEY and CDR2 SMNVEV (reference sequence). Trimming stripped 1 base from V and 3 bases from J, with 13 bases between.

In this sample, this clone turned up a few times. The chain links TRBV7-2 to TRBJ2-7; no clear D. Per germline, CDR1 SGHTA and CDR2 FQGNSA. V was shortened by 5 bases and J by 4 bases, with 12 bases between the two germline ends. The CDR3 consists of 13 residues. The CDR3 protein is CASSPEIWYEQYF. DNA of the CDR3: TGTGCCAGCAGCCCTGAGATTTGGTACGAGCAGTACTTC.

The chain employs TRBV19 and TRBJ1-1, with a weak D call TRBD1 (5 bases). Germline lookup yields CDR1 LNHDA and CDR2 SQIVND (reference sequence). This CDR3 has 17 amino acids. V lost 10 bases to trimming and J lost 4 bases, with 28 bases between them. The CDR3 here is CAINPSKEGRTVTEAFF. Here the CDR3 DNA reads TGTGCCATTAATCCCTCCAAGGAGGGACGTACCGTCACTGAAGCTTTCTTT.

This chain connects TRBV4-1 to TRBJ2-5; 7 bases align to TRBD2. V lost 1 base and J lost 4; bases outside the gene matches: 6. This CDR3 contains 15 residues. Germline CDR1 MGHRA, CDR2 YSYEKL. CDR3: CASSQGERGIETQYF. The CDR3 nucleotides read TGCGCCAGCAGCCAAGGCGAGCGGGGTATAGAGACCCAGTACTTC.

CDR3 nucleotide sequence: TGTGCCAGCAGAGAGACTAGCGGGTCGGGGACCCAGTACTTC. Protein product: CASRETSGSGTQYF. The chain employs TRBV9 and TRBJ2-5, with 10 bases that match TRBD2. CDR3 size: 14 residues. The germline CDR1 and CDR2 sequences are SGDLS and YYNGEE. V trimming: 5 bases; J trimming: 7 bases; junction bases outside the gene matches: 8.

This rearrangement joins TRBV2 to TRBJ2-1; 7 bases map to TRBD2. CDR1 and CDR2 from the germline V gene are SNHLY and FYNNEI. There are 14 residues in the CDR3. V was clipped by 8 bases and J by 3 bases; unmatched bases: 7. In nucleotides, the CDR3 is TGTGCCAGCTGGCTAGCGGAGAACTACAATGAGCAGTTCTTC. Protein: CASWLAENYNEQFF.

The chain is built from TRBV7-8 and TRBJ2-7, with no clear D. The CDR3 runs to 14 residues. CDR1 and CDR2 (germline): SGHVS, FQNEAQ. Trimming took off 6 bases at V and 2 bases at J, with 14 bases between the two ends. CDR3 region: CASSSTWPPYEQYF. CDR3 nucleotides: TGTGCCAGCAGTTCGACATGGCCTCCCTACGAGCAGTACTTC.

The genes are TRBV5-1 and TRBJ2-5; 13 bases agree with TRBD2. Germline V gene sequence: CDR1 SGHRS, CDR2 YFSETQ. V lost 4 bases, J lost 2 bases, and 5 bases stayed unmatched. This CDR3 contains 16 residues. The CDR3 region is CASSPGGLAGQETQYF. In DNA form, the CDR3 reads TGCGCCAGCAGCCCCGGGGGACTAGCGGGACAAGAGACCCAGTACTTC.

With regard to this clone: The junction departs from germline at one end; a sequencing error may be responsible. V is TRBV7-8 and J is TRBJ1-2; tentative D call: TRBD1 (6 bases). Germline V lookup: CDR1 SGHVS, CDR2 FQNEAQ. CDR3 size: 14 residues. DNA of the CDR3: TGTGCCAGCAACTTATATGGGGGGCCTAGTGGCTACACCTTC. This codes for CASNLYGGPSGYTF.

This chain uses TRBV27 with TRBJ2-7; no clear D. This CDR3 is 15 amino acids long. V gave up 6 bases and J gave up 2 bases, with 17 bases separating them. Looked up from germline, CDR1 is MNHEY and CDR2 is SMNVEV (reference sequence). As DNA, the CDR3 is TGTGCCAGCAGGATGAAACTTACCACCCCCTACGAGCAGTACTTC. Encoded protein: CASRMKLTTPYEQYF.